The sample holds many counts of the clone carrying this T cell receptor beta chain. Its target is not known. Mismatch with germline at one junction end may stem from a read error. These data originate in a study of breast tumors, draining lymph nodes, adjacent tissues. Axillary draining lymph nodes of breast cancer patients supplied the node samples. The study, taken as a whole, reports: Tumor TCR diversity was below lymph nodes but above nontumor tissue.

Each CDR3 protein gets one entry after TCRdb re-called the multiplex PCR reads with MiXCR. The table records about 180,000 distinct CDR3 sequences, about 30% of them present only once. The sequence was obtained from a female donor with breast cancer. Some clones in this sample may be carry-over from other donors' samples. Sequences were obtained from axillary lymph node tissue.

CDR3 region: CSAQGAETQSF. CDR3 nucleotide sequence: TGCAGTGCGCAGGGCGCGGAGACCCAGTCCTTC. This chain joins TRBV20-1 and TRBJ2-5, with a tentative D call TRBD1 (5 bases). This CDR3 region has 11 residues. Germline values: CDR1 DFQATT, CDR2 SNEGSKA (reference sequence).